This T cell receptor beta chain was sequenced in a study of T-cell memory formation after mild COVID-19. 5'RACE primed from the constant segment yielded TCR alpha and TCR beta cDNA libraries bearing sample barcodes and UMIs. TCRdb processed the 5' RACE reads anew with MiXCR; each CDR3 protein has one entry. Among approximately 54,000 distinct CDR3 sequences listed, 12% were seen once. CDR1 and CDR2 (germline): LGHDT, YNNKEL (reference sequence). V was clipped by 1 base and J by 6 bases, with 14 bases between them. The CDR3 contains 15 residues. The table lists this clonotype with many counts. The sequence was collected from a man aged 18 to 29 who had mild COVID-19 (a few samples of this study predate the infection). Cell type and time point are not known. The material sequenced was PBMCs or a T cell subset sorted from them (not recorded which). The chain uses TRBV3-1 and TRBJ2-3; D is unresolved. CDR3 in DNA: TGTGCCAGCAGCCAAGGAAATCTAGAGACGGATACGCAGTATTTT. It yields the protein CASSQGNLETDTQYF.